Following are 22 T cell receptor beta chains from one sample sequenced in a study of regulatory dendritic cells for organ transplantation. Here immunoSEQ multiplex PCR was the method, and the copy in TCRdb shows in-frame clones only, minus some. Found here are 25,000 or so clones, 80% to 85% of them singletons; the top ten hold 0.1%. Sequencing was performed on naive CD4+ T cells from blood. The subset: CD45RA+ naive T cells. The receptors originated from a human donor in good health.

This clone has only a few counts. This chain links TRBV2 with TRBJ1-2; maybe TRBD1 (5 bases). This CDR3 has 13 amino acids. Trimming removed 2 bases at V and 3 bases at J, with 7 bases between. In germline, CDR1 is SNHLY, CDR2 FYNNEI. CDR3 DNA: TGTGCCAGCAGTGAAAGGGGTGACTATGGCTACACCTTC. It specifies CASSERGDYGYTF.

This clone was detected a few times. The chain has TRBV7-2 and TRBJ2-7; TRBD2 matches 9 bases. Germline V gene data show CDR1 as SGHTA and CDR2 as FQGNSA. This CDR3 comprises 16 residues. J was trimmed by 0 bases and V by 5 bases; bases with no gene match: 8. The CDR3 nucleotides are TGTGCCAGCAGCGTCAATAGCGGGGGCAGCTCCTACGAGCAGTACTTC. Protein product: CASSVNSGGSSYEQYF.

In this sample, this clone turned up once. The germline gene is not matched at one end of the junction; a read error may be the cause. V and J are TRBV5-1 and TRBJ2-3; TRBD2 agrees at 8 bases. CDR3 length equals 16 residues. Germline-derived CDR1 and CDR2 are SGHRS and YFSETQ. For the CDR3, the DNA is TGCGCCAGCAGCTTGGCCGGGGGGGCCAGCATAGATACGCAGTATTTT. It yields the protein CASSLAGGASIDTQYF.

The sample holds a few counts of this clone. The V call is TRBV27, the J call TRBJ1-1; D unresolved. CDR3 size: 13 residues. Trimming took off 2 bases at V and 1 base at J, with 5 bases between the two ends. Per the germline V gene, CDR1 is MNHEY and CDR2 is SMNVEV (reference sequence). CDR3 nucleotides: TGTGCCAGCAGTTTAAACAGGAACACTGAAGCTTTCTTT. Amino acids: CASSLNRNTEAFF.

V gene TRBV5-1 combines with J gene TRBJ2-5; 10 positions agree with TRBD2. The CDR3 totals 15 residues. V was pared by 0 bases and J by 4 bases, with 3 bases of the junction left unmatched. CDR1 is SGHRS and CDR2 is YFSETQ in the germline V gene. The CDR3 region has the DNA TGCGCCAGCAGCTTGGCCGCTAGCGGGGGAGAGACCCAGTACTTC. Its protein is CASSLAASGGETQYF.

CDR3: CASSYRGYGYTF. CDR3 nucleotide sequence: TGTGCCAGCAGTTACCGGGGCTATGGCTACACCTTC. The chain is built from TRBV6-5 and TRBJ1-2; D unresolved. CDR3 length equals 12 residues. Between the trimmed V and J ends, which lost 2 bases and 4 bases, there was a span of 5 bases. The germline V gene encodes CDR1 MNHEY and CDR2 SVGAGI.

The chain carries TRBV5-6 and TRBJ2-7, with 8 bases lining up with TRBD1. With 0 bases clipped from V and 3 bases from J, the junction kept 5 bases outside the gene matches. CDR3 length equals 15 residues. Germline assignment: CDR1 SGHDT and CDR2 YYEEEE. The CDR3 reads CASSLGSTGGYEQYF. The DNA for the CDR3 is TGTGCCAGCAGCTTGGGGAGTACAGGGGGCTACGAGCAGTACTTC.

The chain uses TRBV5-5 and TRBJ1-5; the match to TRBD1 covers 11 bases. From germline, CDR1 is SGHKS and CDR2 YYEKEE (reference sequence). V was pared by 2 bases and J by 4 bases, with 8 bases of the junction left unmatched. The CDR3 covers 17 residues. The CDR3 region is CASSFSKDRGLNQPQHF. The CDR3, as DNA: TGTGCCAGCAGCTTCAGTAAGGACAGGGGGCTGAATCAGCCCCAGCATTTT. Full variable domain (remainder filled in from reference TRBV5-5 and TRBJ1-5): DAGVTQSPTHLIKTRGQQVTLRCSPISGHKSVSWYQQVLGQGPQFIFQYYEKEERGRGNFPDRFSARQFPNYSSELNVNALLLGDSALYLCASSFSKDRGLNQPQHFGDGTRLSIL.

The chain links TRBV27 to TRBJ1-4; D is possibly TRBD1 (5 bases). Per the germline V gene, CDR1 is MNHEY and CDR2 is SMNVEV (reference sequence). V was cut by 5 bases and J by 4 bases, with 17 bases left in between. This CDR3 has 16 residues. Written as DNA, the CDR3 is TGTGCCAGCAGTCTTAAACCCCAGGGCCGTAATGAAAAACTGTTTTTT. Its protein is CASSLKPQGRNEKLFF.

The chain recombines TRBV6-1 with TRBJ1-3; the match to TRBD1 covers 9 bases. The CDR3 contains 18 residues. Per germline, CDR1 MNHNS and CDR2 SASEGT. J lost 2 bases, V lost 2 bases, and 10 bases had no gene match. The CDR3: CASSERFPGTGTGNTIYF. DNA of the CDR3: TGTGCCAGCAGTGAAAGGTTTCCCGGGACAGGGACTGGAAACACCATATATTTT.

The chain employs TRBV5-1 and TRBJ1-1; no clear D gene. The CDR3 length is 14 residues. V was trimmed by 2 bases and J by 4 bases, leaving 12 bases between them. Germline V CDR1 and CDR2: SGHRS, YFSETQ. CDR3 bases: TGCGCCAGCAGCTTTTCAGGTTCAGGCACTGAAGCTTTCTTT. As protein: CASSFSGSGTEAFF. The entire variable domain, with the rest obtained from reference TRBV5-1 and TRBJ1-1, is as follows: KAGVTQTPRYLIKTRGQQVTLSCSPISGHRSVSWYQQTPGQGLQFLFEYFSETQRNKGNFPGRFSGRQFSNSRSEMNVSTLELGDSALYLCASSFSGSGTEAFFGQGTRLTVV.

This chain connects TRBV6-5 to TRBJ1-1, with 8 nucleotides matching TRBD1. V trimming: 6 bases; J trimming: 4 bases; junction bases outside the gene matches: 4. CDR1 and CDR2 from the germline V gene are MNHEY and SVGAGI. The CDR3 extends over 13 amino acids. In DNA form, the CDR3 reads TGTGCCAGCAGCCCCAGGGGGCCCACTGAAGCTTTCTTT. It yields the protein CASSPRGPTEAFF.

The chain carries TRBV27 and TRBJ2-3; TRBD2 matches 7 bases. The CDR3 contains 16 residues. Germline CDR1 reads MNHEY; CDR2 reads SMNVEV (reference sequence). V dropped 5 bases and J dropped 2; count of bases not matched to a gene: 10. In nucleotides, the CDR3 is TGTGCCAGCAGTCCTGGGTCTAGCGGACTCACAGATACGCAGTATTTT. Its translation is CASSPGSSGLTDTQYF.

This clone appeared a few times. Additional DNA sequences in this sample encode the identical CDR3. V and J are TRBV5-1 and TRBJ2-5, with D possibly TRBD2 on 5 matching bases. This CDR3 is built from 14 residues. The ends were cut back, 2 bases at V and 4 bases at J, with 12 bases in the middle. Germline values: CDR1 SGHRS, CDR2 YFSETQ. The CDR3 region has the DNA TGCGCCAGCAGCTTAATCCGTCGGGGAGAGACCCAGTACTTC. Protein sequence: CASSLIRRGETQYF. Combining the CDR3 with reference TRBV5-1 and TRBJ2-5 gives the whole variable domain KAGVTQTPRYLIKTRGQQVTLSCSPISGHRSVSWYQQTPGQGLQFLFEYFSETQRNKGNFPGRFSGRQFSNSRSEMNVSTLELGDSALYLCASSLIRRGETQYFGPGTRLLVL.

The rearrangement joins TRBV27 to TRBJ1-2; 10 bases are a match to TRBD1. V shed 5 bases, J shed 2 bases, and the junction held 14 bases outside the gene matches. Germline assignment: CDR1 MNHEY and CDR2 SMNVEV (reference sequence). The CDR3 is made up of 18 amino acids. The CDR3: CASSPRNPGQGTNYGYTF. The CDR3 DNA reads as TGTGCCAGCAGTCCCAGGAACCCGGGACAGGGGACAAACTATGGCTACACCTTC.

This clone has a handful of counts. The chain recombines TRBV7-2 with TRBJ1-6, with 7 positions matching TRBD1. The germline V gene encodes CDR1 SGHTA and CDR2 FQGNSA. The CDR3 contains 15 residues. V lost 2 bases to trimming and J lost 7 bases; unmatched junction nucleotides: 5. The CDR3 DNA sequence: TGTGCCAGCAGCTTAAGTCAGGGGGACAATTCACCCCTCCACTTT. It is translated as CASSLSQGDNSPLHF. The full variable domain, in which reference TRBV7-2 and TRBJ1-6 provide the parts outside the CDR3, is GAGVSQSPSNKVTEKGKDVELRCDPISGHTALYWYRQSLGQGLEFLIYFQGNSAPDKSGLPSDRFSAERTGGSVSTLTIQRTQQEDSAVYLCASSLSQGDNSPLHFGNGTRLTVT.

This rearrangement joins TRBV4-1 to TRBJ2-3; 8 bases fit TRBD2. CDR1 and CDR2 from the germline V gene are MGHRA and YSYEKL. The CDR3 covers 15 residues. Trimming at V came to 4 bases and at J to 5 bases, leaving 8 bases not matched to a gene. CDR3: CASSPGGDVEDTQYF. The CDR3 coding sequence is TGCGCCAGCAGCCCCGGGGGGGACGTAGAAGATACGCAGTATTTT.

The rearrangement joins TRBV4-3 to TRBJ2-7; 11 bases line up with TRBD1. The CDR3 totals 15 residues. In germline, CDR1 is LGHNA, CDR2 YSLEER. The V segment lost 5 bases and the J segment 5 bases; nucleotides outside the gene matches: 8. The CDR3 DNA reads TGCGCCAGCAGCTACGGACAGGGGGCGCAGGACGAGCAGTACTTC. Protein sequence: CASSYGQGAQDEQYF.

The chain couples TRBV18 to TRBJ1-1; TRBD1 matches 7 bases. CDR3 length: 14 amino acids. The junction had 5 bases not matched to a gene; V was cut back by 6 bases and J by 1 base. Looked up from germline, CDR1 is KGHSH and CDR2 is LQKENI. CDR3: CASSGTATNTEAFF. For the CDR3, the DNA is TGTGCCAGCTCCGGGACAGCGACGAACACTGAAGCTTTCTTT.

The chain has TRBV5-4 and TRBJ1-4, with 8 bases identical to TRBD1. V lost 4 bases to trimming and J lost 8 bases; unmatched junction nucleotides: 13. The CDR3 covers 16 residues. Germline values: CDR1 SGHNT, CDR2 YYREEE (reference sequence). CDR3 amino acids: CASSPSWTGQGEKLFF. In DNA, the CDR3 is TGTGCCAGCAGCCCCTCTTGGACAGGGCAGGGCGAAAAACTGTTTTTT.

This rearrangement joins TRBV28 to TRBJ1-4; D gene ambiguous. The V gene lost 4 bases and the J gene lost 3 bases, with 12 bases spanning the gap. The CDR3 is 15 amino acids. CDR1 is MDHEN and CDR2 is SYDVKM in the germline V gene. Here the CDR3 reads CASSSPAASNEKLFF. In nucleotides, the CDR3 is TGTGCCAGCAGTTCACCCGCGGCCTCTAATGAAAAACTGTTTTTT.

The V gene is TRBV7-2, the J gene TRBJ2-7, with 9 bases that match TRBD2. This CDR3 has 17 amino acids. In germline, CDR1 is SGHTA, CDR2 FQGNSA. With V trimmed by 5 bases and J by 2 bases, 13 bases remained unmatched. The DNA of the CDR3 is TGTGCCAGCAGCCCCCGCGGGGGCGGGGGGGCCGCCTACGAGCAGTACTTC. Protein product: CASSPRGGGGAAYEQYF.